This T cell receptor beta chain appears in the sequencing data of a study of control samples from healthy donors and cancer patients. Germline lookup yields CDR1 LNHDA and CDR2 SQIVND (reference sequence). This CDR3 has 14 amino acids. V lost 3 bases to trimming and J lost 5 bases, with 13 bases between them. Sequencing was performed with immunoSEQ multiplex PCR; in TCRdb, only in-frame clones are kept and a portion is missing. The sample holds some 150,000 clones; over 85% are singletons and the top ten take 5.7%. The sample taken for sequencing was blood. The chain recombines TRBV19 with TRBJ2-5; D is ambiguous. The TCR was taken from a man aged 35-49 years in good health. CDR3 sequence (DNA): TGTGCCAGTAGTATCGGTGTTCGGCGGGAGACCCAGTACTTC. Translated: CASSIGVRRETQYF.